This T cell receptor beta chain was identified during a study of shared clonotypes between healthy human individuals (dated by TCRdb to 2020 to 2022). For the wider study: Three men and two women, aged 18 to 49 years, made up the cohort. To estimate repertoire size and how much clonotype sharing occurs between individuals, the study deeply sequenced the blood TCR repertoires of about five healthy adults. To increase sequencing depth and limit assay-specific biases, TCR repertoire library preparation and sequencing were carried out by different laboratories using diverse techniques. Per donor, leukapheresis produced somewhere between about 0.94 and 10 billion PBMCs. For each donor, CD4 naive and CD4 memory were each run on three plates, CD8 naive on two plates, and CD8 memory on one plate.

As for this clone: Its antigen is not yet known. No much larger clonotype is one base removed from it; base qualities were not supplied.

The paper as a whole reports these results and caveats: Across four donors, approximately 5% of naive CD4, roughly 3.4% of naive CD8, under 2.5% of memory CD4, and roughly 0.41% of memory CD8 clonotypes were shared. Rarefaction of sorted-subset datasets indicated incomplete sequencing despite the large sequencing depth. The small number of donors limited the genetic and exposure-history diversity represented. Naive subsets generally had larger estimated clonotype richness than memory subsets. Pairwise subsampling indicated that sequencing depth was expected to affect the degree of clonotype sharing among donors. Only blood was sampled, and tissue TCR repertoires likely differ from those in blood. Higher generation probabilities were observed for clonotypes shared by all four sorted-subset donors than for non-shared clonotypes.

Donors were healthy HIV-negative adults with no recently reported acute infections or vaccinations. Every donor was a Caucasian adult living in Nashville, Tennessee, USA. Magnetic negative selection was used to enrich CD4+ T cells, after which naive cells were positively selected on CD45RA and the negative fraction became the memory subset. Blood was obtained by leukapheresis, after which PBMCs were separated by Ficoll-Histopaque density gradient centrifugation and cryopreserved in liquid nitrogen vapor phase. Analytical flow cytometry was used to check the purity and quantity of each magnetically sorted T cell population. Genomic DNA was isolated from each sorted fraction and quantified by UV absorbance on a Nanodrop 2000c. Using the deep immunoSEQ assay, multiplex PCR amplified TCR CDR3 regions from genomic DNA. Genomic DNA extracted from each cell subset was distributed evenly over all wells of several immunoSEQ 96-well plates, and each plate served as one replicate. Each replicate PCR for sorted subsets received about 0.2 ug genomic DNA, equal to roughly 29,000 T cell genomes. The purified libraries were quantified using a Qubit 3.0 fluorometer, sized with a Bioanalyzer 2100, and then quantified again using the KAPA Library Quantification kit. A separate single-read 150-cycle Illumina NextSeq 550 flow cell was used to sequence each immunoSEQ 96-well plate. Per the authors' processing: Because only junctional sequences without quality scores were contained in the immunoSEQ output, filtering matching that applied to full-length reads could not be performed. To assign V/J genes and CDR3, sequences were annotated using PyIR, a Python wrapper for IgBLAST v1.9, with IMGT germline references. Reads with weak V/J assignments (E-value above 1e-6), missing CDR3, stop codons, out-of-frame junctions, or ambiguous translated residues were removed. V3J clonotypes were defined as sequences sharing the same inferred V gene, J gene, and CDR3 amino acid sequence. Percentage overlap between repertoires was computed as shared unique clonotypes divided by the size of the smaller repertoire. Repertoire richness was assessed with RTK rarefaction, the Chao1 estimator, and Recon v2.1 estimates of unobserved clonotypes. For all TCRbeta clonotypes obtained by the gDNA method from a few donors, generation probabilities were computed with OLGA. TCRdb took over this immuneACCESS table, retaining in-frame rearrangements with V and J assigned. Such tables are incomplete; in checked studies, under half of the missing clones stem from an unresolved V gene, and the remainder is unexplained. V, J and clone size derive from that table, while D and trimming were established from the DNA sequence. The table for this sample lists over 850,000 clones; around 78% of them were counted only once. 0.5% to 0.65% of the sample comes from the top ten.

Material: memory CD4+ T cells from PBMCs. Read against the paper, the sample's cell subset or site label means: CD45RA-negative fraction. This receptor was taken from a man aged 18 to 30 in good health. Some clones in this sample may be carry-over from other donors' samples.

The CDR3 reads as follows: CAWGEISEQFF. In nucleotide form, the sequence is TGTGCCTGGGGAGAGATATCTGAGCAGTTCTTC. The chain is encoded by TRBV30 joined to TRBJ2-1; the D segment cannot be called with confidence. V loses 5 bases, J loses 9 bases, and the germline ends lie 11 bases apart. CDR1 and CDR2, per the germline V gene (reference sequence), are GTSNPN and SVGIG. Including the terminal cysteine and phenylalanine, the CDR3 comprises 11 residues. This entry keeps only the CDR3 DNA: 33 bases, framed from base 1.